The rows below give T cell receptor beta chains drawn from one sample of a study of OX40 agonist ivuxolimab in advanced cancers. Sequencing was performed with immunoSEQ multiplex PCR; in TCRdb, only in-frame clones are kept and a portion is missing. The sample holds about 76,000 clones; 70% to 90% are singletons and the top ten take 5% to 6.5%. The sequenced sample was CD4+ or CD8+ T cells sorted from blood, obtained in a trial of the OX40 agonist ivuxolimab. The receptors shown here come from an adult with an advanced solid tumor such as melanoma, head and neck, liver or kidney cancer. Each CDR3 is given with its conserved first and last residue. Each record gives: J gene, D gene, clone size, V gene, CDR3 protein, CDR3 DNA. The D gene is left open where the match is weak. Size is omitted from some rows. Given values are once, few, many or a class for expanded clones.

TRBJ2-1 | . | once | TRBV11-1 | CASSRKNEQFF | TGTGCCAGCAGCAGAAAAAATGAGCAGTTCTTC
TRBJ2-1 | . | . | TRBV19 | CASSILDFSSYNEQFF | TGTGCCAGTAGTATCTTGGATTTCAGCTCCTACAATGAGCAGTTCTTC
TRBJ1-1 | . | once | TRBV19 | CASSIGGYEAFF | TGTGCCAGTAGTATTGGCGGTTATGAAGCTTTCTTT
TRBJ2-7 | TRBD2 | . | TRBV9 | CASSASSGGSYEQYF | TGTGCCAGCAGCGCCAGTAGCGGGGGGTCCTACGAGCAGTACTTC
TRBJ1-5 | . | . | TRBV25-1 | CASSVGYSNQPQHF | TGTGCCAGCAGTGTGGGGTATAGCAATCAGCCCCAGCATTTT
TRBJ2-7 | TRBD1 | . | TRBV19 | CAGSIATGTYEQYF | TGTGCCGGTAGTATAGCGACAGGGACCTACGAGCAGTACTTC
TRBJ1-2 | . | . | TRBV6-5 | CASSYGQGRGYTF | TGTGCCAGCAGTTACGGGCAGGGTAGGGGCTACACCTTC
TRBJ2-3 | . | once | TRBV7-9 | CASSFLVLAESTDTQYF | TGTGCCAGCAGCTTTTTAGTTTTAGCGGAAAGCACAGATACGCAGTATTTT
TRBJ1-1 | . | . | TRBV18 | CASSPKAKVEAFF | TGTGCCAGCTCACCAAAGGCTAAGGTTGAAGCTTTCTTT
TRBJ2-5 | TRBD2 | . | TRBV5-1 | CASSQDRARLAGARETQYF | TGCGCCAGCAGCCAGGACAGGGCGAGACTAGCGGGAGCACGGGAGACCCAGTACTTC
TRBJ1-5 | . | . | TRBV7-9 | CASSPSFDQPQHF | TGTGCCAGCAGCCCATCCTTCGATCAGCCCCAGCATTTT
TRBJ1-4 | . | . | TRBV7-9 | CASSLELTVNEKLFF | TGTGCCAGCAGCTTAGAATTGACAGTTAATGAAAAACTGTTTTTT
TRBJ1-5 | . | . | TRBV5-6 | CASSLRLAYGNQPQHF | TGTGCCAGCAGCTTGAGGTTAGCCTATGGCAATCAGCCCCAGCATTTT
TRBJ1-5 | . | . | TRBV18 | CASREGISQPQHF | TGTGCCAGCCGAGAGGGGATTAGTCAGCCCCAGCATTTT
TRBJ1-1 | . | . | TRBV18 | CASSPGGNTEAFF | TGTGCCAGCTCACCGGGAGGGAACACTGAAGCTTTCTTT
TRBJ1-2 | . | once | TRBV27 | CASSLKSGVGTWYGYTF | TGTGCCAGCAGTTTAAAGTCGGGGGTTGGGACCTGGTATGGCTACACCTTC
TRBJ2-3 | . | few | TRBV18 | CASSREEDNDRDTQYF | TGTGCCAGCTCACGTGAAGAGGACAACGATCGGGATACGCAGTATTTT
TRBJ2-3 | TRBD2 | . | TRBV7-2 | CASSLSGGADTDTQYF | TGTGCCAGCAGCCTTAGCGGGGGGGCCGACACAGATACGCAGTATTTT
TRBJ2-2 | . | few | TRBV6-4 | CASSSTGTGELFF | TGTGCCAGCAGTTCTACAGGGACCGGGGAGCTGTTTTTT
TRBJ1-2 | . | . | TRBV7-8 | CASSSADGYGYTF | TGTGCCAGCAGCTCGGCCGACGGGTATGGCTACACCTTC
TRBJ2-5 | . | . | TRBV4-1 | CASSQVGTPQETQYF | TGCGCCAGCAGCCAAGTGGGGACCCCCCAAGAGACCCAGTACTTC
TRBJ2-7 | . | . | TRBV14 | CASSQVYGGAREQYF | TGTGCCAGCAGCCAAGTATACGGGGGTGCGCGGGAGCAGTACTTC
TRBJ1-1 | . | . | TRBV4-3 | CASSQVLGGNTEAFF | TGCGCCAGCAGCCAAGTCTTGGGAGGGAACACTGAAGCTTTCTTT
TRBJ1-1 | TRBD1 | once | TRBV6-1 | CASTDGQANTEAFF | TGTGCCAGCACCGACGGACAGGCGAACACTGAAGCTTTCTTT
TRBJ1-2 | . | . | TRBV19 | CASSPPRLAGYTF | TGTGCCAGTAGTCCTCCCAGGCTCGCGGGCTACACCTTC
TRBJ2-3 | . | . | TRBV5-6 | CASSLATDTQYF | TGTGCCAGCAGCTTGGCGACAGATACGCAGTATTTT
TRBJ2-3 | . | . | TRBV11-2 | CASSLDGGSTDTQYF | TGTGCCAGCAGCTTAGATGGTGGGAGCACAGATACGCAGTATTTT